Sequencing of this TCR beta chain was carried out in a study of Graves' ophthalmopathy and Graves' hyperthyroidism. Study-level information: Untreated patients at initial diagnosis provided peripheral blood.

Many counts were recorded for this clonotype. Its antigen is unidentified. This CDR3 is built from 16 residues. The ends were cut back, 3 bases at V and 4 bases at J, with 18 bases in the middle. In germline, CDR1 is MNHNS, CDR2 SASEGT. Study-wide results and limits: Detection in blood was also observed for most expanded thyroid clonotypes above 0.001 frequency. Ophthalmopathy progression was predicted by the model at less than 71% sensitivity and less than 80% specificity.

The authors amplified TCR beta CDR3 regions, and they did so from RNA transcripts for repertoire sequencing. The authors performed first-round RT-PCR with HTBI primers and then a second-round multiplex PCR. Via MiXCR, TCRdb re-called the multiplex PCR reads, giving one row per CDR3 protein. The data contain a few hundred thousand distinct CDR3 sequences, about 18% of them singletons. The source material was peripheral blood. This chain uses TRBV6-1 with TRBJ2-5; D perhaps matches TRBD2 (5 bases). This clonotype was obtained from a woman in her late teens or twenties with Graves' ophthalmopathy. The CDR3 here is CASSDPGEPRGETQYF. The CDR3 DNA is TGTGCCAGCAGTGATCCCGGGGAGCCCCGGGGAGAGACCCAGTACTTC.